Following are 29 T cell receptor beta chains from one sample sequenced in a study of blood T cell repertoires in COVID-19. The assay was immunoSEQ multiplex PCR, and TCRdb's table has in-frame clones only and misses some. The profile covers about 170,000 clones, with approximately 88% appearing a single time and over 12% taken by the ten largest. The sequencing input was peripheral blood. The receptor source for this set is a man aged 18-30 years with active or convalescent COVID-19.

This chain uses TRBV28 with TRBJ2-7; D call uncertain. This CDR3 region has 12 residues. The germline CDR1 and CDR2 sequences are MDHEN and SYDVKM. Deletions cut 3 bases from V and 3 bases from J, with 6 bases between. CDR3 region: CASSFSSYEQYF. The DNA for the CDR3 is TGTGCCAGCAGTTTCTCCAGCTACGAGCAGTACTTC. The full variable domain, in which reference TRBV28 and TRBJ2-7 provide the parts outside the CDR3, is DVKVTQSSRYLVKRTGEKVFLECVQDMDHENMFWYRQDPGLGLRLIYFSYDVKMKEKGDIPEGYSVSREKKERFSLILESASTNQTSMYLCASSFSSYEQYFGPGTRLTVT.

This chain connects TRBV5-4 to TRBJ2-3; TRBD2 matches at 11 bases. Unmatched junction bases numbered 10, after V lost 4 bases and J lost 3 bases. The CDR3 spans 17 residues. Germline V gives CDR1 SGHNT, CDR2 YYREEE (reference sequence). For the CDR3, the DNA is TGTGCCAGCAGCAGTAGCGGGGGGGCCCCTATAACAGATACGCAGTATTTT. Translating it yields CASSSSGGAPITDTQYF.

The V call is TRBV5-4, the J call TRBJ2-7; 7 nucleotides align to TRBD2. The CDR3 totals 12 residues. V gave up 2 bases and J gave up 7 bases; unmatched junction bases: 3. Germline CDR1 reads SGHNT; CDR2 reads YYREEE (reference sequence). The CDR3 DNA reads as TGTGCCAGCAGCTTCCGAGCGGGGGAGCAGTACTTC. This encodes CASSFRAGEQYF. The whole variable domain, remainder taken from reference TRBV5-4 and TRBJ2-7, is ETGVTQSPTHLIKTRGQQVTLRCSSQSGHNTVSWYQQALGQGPQFIFQYYREEENGRGNFPPRFSGLQFPNYSSELNVNALELDDSALYLCASSFRAGEQYFGPGTRLTVT.

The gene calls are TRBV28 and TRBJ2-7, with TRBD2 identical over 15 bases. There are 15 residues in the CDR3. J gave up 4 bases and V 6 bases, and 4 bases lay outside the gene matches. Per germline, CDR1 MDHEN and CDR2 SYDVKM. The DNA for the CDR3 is TGTGCCAGCAGGGGGACTAGCGGGAGGCTTTACGAGCAGTACTTC. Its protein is CASRGTSGRLYEQYF.

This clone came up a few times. The CDR3 loop reads CATKPSGVTGELFF. The CDR3 nucleotides are TGTGCCACCAAACCTAGCGGTGTAACCGGGGAGCTGTTTTTT. V and J are TRBV28 and TRBJ2-2; 7 bases align to TRBD2. The CDR3 totals 14 residues. J was trimmed by 5 bases and V by 10 bases; bases with no gene match: 10. CDR1 and CDR2 (germline): MDHEN, SYDVKM.

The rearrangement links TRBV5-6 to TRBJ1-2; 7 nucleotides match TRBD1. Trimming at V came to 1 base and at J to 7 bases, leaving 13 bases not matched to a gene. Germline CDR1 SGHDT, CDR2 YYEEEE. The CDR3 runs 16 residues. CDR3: CASSLYRVRGGGGYTF. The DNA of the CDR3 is TGTGCCAGCAGCTTGTATCGTGTGAGAGGGGGCGGTGGCTACACCTTC. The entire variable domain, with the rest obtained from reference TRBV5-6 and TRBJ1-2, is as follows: DAGVTQSPTHLIKTRGQQVTLRCSPKSGHDTVSWYQQALGQGPQFIFQYYEEEERQRGNFPDRFSGHQFPNYSSELNVNALLLGDSALYLCASSLYRVRGGGGYTFGSGTRLTVV.

The CDR3 region has the DNA TGCAGCGTTGCGCGGCATGCGAACACCGGGGAGCTGTTTTTT. Protein: CSVARHANTGELFF. The V and J genes are TRBV29-1 and TRBJ2-2; D not certain. V lost 4 bases, J lost 0 bases, and 9 bases lay in between. The V gene's germline CDR1 is SQVTM and CDR2 ANQGSEA. The CDR3 loop spans 14 amino acids.

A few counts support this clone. The CDR3 sequence: CASSVQGHEQYF. The CDR3 DNA follows: TGCGCCAGCAGCGTACAGGGGCACGAGCAGTACTTC. The genes are TRBV10-2 and TRBJ2-7; TRBD1 matches at 7 bases. The length of the CDR3 is 12 residues. Germline loops: CDR1 WSHSY, CDR2 SAAADI. Trimming removed 6 bases from V and 5 bases from J; junction bases left unmatched: 4.

CDR3 sequence (DNA): TGCGCCAGCAGCCCGTTAAGCGGGGGGACCACAGATACGCAGTATTTT. It translates to CASSPLSGGTTDTQYF. V usage is TRBV5-1 and J usage is TRBJ2-3, with TRBD2 identical over 9 bases. Germline V CDR1 and CDR2: SGHRS, YFSETQ. The CDR3 sequence is 16 residues long. V shed 4 bases, J shed 2 bases, and the junction held 8 bases outside the gene matches. Full variable domain (rest looked up from reference TRBV5-1 and TRBJ2-3): KAGVTQTPRYLIKTRGQQVTLSCSPISGHRSVSWYQQTPGQGLQFLFEYFSETQRNKGNFPGRFSGRQFSNSRSEMNVSTLELGDSALYLCASSPLSGGTTDTQYFGPGTRLTVL.

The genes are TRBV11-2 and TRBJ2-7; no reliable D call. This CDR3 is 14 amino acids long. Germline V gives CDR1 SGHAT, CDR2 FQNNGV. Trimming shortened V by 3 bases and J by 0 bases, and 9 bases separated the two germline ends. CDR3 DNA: TGTGCCAGCAGCTTCTCCAGCGACTCCTACGAGCAGTACTTC. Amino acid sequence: CASSFSSDSYEQYF. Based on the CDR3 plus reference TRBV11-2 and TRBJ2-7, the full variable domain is EAGVAQSPRYKIIEKRQSVAFWCNPISGHATLYWYQQILGQGPKLLIQFQNNGVVDDSQLPKDRFSAERLKGVDSTLKIQPAKLEDSAVYLCASSFSSDSYEQYFGPGTRLTVT.

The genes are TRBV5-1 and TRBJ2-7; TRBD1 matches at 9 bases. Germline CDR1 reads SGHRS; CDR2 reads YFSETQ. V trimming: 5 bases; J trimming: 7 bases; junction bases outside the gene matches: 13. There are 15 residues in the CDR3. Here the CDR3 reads CASRFSAQGAREQYF. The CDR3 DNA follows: TGCGCCAGCAGGTTCAGTGCACAGGGGGCGAGGGAGCAGTACTTC.

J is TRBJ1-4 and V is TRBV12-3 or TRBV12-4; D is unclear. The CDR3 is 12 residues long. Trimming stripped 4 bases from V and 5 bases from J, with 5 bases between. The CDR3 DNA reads TGTGCCAGCAGTTACTTAAATGAAAAACTGTTTTTT. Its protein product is CASSYLNEKLFF.

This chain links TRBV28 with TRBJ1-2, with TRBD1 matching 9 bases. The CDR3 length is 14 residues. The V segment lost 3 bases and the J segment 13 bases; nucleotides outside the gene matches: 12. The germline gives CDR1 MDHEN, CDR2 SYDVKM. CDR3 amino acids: CASSFRGQGRRCTF. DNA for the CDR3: TGTGCCAGCAGTTTTAGGGGACAGGGAAGAAGGTGCACCTTC.

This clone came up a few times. The CDR3 DNA is TGTGCCAGCAGCCAAGACGTACAGGGGCAAGCTGAAGCTTTCTTT. Encoded protein: CASSQDVQGQAEAFF. The chain links TRBV4-2 to TRBJ1-1, with 7 positions matching TRBD1. Germline V gene lookup returns CDR1 LGHNA and CDR2 YNFKEQ. This CDR3 has 15 amino acids. With V trimmed by 0 bases and J by 6 bases, 7 bases remained unmatched.

The CDR3 region has the DNA TGTGCCAGCAGTTCAGGGGGCGGCTATGGCTACACCTTC. The encoded protein is CASSSGGGYGYTF. The chain carries TRBV12-3 or TRBV12-4 and TRBJ1-2; 8 nucleotides align to TRBD1. With V trimmed by 4 bases and J by 4 bases, 2 bases remained unmatched. The CDR3 runs 13 residues.

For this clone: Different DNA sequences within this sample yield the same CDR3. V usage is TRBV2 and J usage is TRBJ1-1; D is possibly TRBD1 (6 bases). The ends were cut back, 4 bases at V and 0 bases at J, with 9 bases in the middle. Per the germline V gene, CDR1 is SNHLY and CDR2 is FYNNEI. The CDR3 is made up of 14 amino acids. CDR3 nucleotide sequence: TGTGCCAGCAGTGTGGACAGAGTGAACACTGAAGCTTTCTTT. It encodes CASSVDRVNTEAFF.

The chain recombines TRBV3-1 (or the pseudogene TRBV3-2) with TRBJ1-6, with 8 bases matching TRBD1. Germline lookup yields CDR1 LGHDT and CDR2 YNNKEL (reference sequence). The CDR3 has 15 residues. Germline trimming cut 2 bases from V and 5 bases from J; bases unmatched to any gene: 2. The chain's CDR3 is CASSQLDRDNSPLHF. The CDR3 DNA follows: TGTGCCAGCAGCCAACTGGACAGGGATAATTCACCCCTCCACTTT.

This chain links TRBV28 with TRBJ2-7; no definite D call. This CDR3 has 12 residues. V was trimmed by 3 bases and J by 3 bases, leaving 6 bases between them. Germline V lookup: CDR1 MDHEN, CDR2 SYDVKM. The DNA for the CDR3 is TGTGCCAGCAGTTTTGGGCTCTACGAGCAGTACTTC. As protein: CASSFGLYEQYF.

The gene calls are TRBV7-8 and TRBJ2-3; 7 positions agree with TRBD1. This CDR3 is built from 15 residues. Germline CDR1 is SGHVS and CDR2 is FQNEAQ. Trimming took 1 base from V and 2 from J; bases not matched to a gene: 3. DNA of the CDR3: TGTGCCAGCAGCTTAGAAGGGGGCCTCACAGATACGCAGTATTTT. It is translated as CASSLEGGLTDTQYF.

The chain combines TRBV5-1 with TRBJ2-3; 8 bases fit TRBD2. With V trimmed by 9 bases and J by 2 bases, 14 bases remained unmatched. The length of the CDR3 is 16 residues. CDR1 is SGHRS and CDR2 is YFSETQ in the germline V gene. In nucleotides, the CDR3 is TGCGCCACCACGGGGGGAGCGGGGGCTCTCACAGATACGCAGTATTTT. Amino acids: CATTGGAGALTDTQYF.

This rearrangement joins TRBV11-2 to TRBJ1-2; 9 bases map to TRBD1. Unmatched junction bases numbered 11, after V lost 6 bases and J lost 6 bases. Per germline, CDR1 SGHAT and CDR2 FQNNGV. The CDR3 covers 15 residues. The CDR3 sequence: CASRRTRDRVDGYTF. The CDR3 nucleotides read TGTGCCAGCAGACGAACCCGGGACAGGGTCGATGGCTACACCTTC.

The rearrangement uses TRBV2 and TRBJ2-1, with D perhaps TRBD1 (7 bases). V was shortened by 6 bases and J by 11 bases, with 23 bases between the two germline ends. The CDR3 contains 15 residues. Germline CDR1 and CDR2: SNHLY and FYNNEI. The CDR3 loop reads CASREGAGGYGKQFF. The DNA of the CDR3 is TGTGCCAGCAGGGAGGGGGCCGGGGGCTACGGGAAGCAGTTCTTC. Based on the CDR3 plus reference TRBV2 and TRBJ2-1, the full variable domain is EPEVTQTPSHQVTQMGQEVILRCVPISNHLYFYWYRQILGQKVEFLVSFYNNEISEKSEIFDDQFSVERPDGSNFTLKIRSTKLEDSAMYFCASREGAGGYGKQFFGPGTRLTVL.

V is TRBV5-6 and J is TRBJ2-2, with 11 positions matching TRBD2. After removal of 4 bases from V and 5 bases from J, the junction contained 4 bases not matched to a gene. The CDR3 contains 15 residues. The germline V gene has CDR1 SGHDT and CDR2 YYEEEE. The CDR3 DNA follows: TGTGCCAGCAGCCGACTAGCGGGATATACCGGGGAGCTGTTTTTT. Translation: CASSRLAGYTGELFF.

In nucleotides, the CDR3 is TGTGCCAGCAGCGACATAGGCTATGGCTACACCTTC. Amino acids: CASSDIGYGYTF. The V and J genes are TRBV7-9 and TRBJ1-2; unclear D gene. Germline V gives CDR1 SEHNR, CDR2 FQNEAQ (reference sequence). The V end lost 5 bases, the J end lost 4 bases, and 8 bases lay between the germline ends. CDR3 size: 12 residues. The full variable domain, rest sourced from reference TRBV7-9 and TRBJ1-2, is DTGVSQNPRHKITKRGQNVTFRCDPISEHNRLYWYRQTLGQGPEFLTYFQNEAQLEKSRLLSDRFSAERPKGSFSTLEIQRTEQGDSAMYLCASSDIGYGYTFGSGTRLTVV.

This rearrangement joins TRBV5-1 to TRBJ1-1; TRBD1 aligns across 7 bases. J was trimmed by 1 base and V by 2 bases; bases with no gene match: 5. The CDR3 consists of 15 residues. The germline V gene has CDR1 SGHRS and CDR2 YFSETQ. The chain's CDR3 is CASSFNRGGNTEAFF. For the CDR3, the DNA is TGCGCCAGCAGCTTCAACAGGGGTGGGAACACTGAAGCTTTCTTT.

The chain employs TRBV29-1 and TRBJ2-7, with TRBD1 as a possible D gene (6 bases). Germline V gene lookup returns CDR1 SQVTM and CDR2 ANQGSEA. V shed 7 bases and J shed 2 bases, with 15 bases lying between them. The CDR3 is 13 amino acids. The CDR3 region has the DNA TGCAGCGCAAAGGGACATCCAGCCTACGAGCAGTACTTC. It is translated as CSAKGHPAYEQYF.

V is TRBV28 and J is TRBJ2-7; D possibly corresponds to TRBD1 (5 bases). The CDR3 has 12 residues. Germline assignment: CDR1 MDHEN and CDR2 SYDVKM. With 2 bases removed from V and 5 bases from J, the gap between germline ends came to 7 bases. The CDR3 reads CASSLRGHEQYF. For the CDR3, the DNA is TGTGCCAGCAGTTTAAGGGGCCACGAGCAGTACTTC.

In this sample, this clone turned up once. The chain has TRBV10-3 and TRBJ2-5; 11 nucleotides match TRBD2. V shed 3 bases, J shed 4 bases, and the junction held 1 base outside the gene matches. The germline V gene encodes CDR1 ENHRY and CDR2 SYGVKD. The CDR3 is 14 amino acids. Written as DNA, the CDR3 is TGTGCCATCAGTGACGGACTAGCGGGAGAGACCCAGTACTTC. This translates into CAISDGLAGETQYF.

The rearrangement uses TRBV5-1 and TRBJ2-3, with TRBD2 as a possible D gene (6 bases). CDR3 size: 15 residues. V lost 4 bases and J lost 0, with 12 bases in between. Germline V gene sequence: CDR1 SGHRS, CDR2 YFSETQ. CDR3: CASSLKRASTDTQYF. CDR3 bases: TGCGCCAGCAGCCTCAAGCGGGCTAGCACAGATACGCAGTATTTT.